A single sample gave rise to the 23 T cell receptor beta chains below, sequenced in a study of blood T cell repertoires in COVID-19 (dated by TCRdb to about 2020). The receptor library was made with the immunoSEQ multiplex PCR assay. The table comes from immuneACCESS by way of TCRdb, which keeps in-frame sequences with V and J called. Part of the clones is missing from these tables; in studies checked, under half for an unresolved V gene and the rest for unknown reasons. Across this sample there are around 300,000 clones, with roughly 87% seen only once. In total, the top ten clones hold about 14% of the sample. The sample consisted of peripheral blood. Source of these receptors: a human donor in a cohort sampled during active COVID-19.

The rearrangement joins TRBV28 to TRBJ2-2; tentatively, D is TRBD2 (5 bases). The germline V gene has CDR1 MDHEN and CDR2 SYDVKM. Between the trimmed V and J ends, which lost 6 bases and 4 bases, there was a span of 6 bases. This CDR3 comprises 12 residues. CDR3 in DNA: TGTGCCAGCAGGCTAGCCACCGGGGAGCTGTTTTTT. Amino acids: CASRLATGELFF.

This chain links TRBV30 with TRBJ1-6, with D possibly TRBD1 on 6 matching bases. Germline V gene data show CDR1 as GTSNPN and CDR2 as SVGIG (reference sequence). CDR3 length: 13 amino acids. Trimming pared 4 bases from V and 7 bases from J, leaving 11 bases between. The CDR3, as DNA: TGTGCCTGGATGTCGCAGGGGAATTCACCCCTCCACTTT. Translated, it gives CAWMSQGNSPLHF.

V usage is TRBV6-6 and J usage is TRBJ1-3; the D gene is possibly TRBD1 (6 bases). Germline V gives CDR1 MNHNY, CDR2 SVGAGI (reference sequence). V lost 10 bases and J 4 bases, leaving 14 bases between the germline ends. The CDR3 covers 13 residues. CDR3 region: CATGQNPGNTIYF. CDR3 sequence (DNA): TGTGCCACCGGACAGAATCCAGGAAACACCATATATTTT.

This chain uses TRBV28 with TRBJ1-3; 8 positions match TRBD1. Per germline, CDR1 MDHEN and CDR2 SYDVKM. CDR3 length: 16 residues. V gave up 5 bases and J gave up 0 bases; unmatched junction bases: 6. The CDR3 spells CASSPWDRTSGNTIYF. For the CDR3, the DNA is TGTGCCAGCAGTCCCTGGGACAGGACCTCTGGAAACACCATATATTTT.

The J gene is TRBJ1-1, the V gene TRBV5-1; tentatively, D is TRBD1 (6 bases). Germline V gives CDR1 SGHRS, CDR2 YFSETQ. Trimming took off 0 bases at V and 4 bases at J, with 10 bases between the two ends. The CDR3 is 14 amino acids. The CDR3 DNA sequence: TGCGCCAGCAGCTTGGACAGGGAGGGCACTGAAGCTTTCTTT. It encodes CASSLDREGTEAFF.

The chain recombines TRBV12-3 or TRBV12-4 with TRBJ1-4; TRBD1 might be the D (6 bases). This CDR3 comprises 13 residues. The ends were cut back, 6 bases at V and 6 bases at J, with 11 bases in the middle. CDR3: CASREQGDEKLFF. The CDR3 DNA reads TGTGCCAGCAGGGAACAGGGTGATGAAAAACTGTTTTTT.

V is TRBV18 and J is TRBJ2-7, with 8 bases identical to TRBD2. After removal of 0 bases from V and 1 base from J, the junction contained 2 bases not matched to a gene. There are 15 residues in the CDR3. CDR1 and CDR2 (germline): KGHSH, LQKENI. Here the CDR3 DNA reads TGTGCCAGCTCACCACCCAGCGGGGGATCCTACGAGCAGTACTTC. Translated, it gives CASSPPSGGSYEQYF.

The CDR3 loop is CASSPTQETQYF. CDR3 bases: TGTGCCAGCTCACCTACTCAAGAGACCCAGTACTTC. The gene calls are TRBV18 and TRBJ2-5, with D hard to call. The CDR3 consists of 12 residues. Trimming left V 3 bases short and J 2 bases short, with 4 bases between. Germline V gene data show CDR1 as KGHSH and CDR2 as LQKENI.

The rearrangement joins TRBV7-9 to TRBJ1-1, with 7 bases lining up with TRBD1. The CDR3 has 14 amino acids. V lost 1 base to trimming and J lost 4 bases; unmatched junction nucleotides: 3. Germline-derived CDR1 and CDR2 are SEHNR and FQNEAQ (reference sequence). CDR3 in DNA: TGTGCCAGCAGCTTAGGACAGGGTAGCACTGAAGCTTTCTTT. Residues: CASSLGQGSTEAFF.

The rearrangement joins TRBV30 to TRBJ1-2; TRBD1 matches at 11 bases. The CDR3 spans 16 residues. Trimming cost V 1 base and J 7 bases; bases outside gene matches: 11. Germline lookup yields CDR1 GTSNPN and CDR2 SVGIG (reference sequence). The CDR3 here is CAWSASGTGGYAGYTF. Here the CDR3 DNA reads TGTGCCTGGAGTGCGTCCGGGACAGGGGGTTATGCTGGCTACACCTTC.

The rearrangement joins TRBV28 to TRBJ1-5; TRBD1 aligns across 7 bases. J lost 7 bases, V lost 2 bases, and 11 bases had no gene match. The CDR3 totals 16 residues. Germline V CDR1 and CDR2: MDHEN, SYDVKM. DNA for the CDR3: TGTGCCAGCAGTTTAAGCGACAGGGCGTCGAGACAGCCCCAGCATTTT. Amino acids: CASSLSDRASRQPQHF.

As regards this clone: The junction does not match germline at one end; this may be a read error. This chain uses TRBV6-4 with TRBJ2-3; TRBD2 is a possible D gene (6 bases). The germline gives CDR1 MRHNA, CDR2 SNTAGT. The CDR3 is 16 amino acids. DNA of the CDR3: TGTGCCACCAGTTGGCGTACTCGCGGGATTCAGGATACGCAGTATTTT. The encoded protein is CATSWRTRGIQDTQYF.

The rearrangement uses TRBV19 and TRBJ1-1, with D tentatively TRBD1 (5 bases). Trimming stripped 9 bases from V and 10 bases from J, with 12 bases between. This CDR3 has 10 amino acids. Germline V gene data show CDR1 as LNHDA and CDR2 as SQIVND (reference sequence). This CDR3 is CASGGGRAFF. For the CDR3, the DNA is TGTGCCAGCGGGGGAGGGAGAGCTTTCTTT.

This clone was observed a single time. The chain joins TRBV2 to TRBJ1-6; TRBD1 agrees at 9 bases. Looked up from germline, CDR1 is SNHLY and CDR2 is FYNNEI. The junction had 12 bases not matched to a gene; V was cut back by 10 bases and J by 8 bases. There are 15 residues in the CDR3. The CDR3 region has the DNA TGTGCCACCTCAAGGGAGACAGGGGGTGATTCACCCCTCCACTTT. Translation gives CATSRETGGDSPLHF.

This rearrangement joins TRBV6-4 to TRBJ2-5; D uncertain. Germline lookup yields CDR1 MRHNA and CDR2 SNTAGT. V was pared by 0 bases and J by 7 bases, with 9 bases between. This CDR3 spans 13 amino acids. The CDR3: CASSDSSSGTQYF. The CDR3 DNA sequence: TGTGCCAGCAGTGACTCAAGCTCCGGGACCCAGTACTTC.

This chain connects TRBV18 to TRBJ2-2; D not certain. From germline, CDR1 is KGHSH and CDR2 LQKENI. The CDR3 runs 14 residues. The V end lost 1 base, the J end lost 3 bases, and 6 bases lay between the germline ends. CDR3 amino acids: CASSPRADTGELFF. The DNA of the CDR3 is TGTGCCAGCTCACCACGGGCTGACACCGGGGAGCTGTTTTTT.

The V and J genes are TRBV29-1 and TRBJ1-3, with D unclear. The CDR3 length is 11 residues. Germline V gene sequence: CDR1 SQVTM, CDR2 ANQGSEA. The V end was cut by 4 bases, the J end by 4 bases, with 5 bases between. The CDR3 coding sequence is TGCAGCGTTGCCCCGGGAAACACCATATATTTT. The encoded protein is CSVAPGNTIYF.

This clone was counted only a few times. The DNA of the CDR3 is TGTGCCAGCAGTTTTTTTGGGGGGTTCGCTGAAGCTTTCTTT. Encoded protein: CASSFFGGFAEAFF. V and J are TRBV28 and TRBJ1-1; tentative D call: TRBD1 (5 bases). Germline CDR1 reads MDHEN; CDR2 reads SYDVKM. Trimming removed 3 bases at V and 6 bases at J, with 14 bases between. The CDR3 totals 14 residues.

The rearrangement uses TRBV10-1 and TRBJ1-1, with 10 bases that match TRBD1. This CDR3 has 17 amino acids. Germline V lookup: CDR1 WNHNN, CDR2 SYGVQD (reference sequence). The J segment lost 1 base and the V segment lost 6 bases, leaving 11 bases of the junction unmatched. The CDR3 here is CASSEGGTGVENTEAFF. CDR3 DNA: TGCGCCAGCAGCGAAGGCGGGACAGGGGTCGAGAACACTGAAGCTTTCTTT.

This chain connects TRBV28 to TRBJ1-1; D not resolved. CDR3 length: 14 amino acids. Trimming pared 5 bases from V and 0 bases from J, leaving 10 bases between. Germline V lookup: CDR1 MDHEN, CDR2 SYDVKM. As DNA, the CDR3 is TGTGCCAGCAGTCCTTACAGATTGAACACTGAAGCTTTCTTT. It is translated as CASSPYRLNTEAFF.

V usage is TRBV28 and J usage is TRBJ1-2, with D uncertain. The CDR3 runs to 14 residues. Germline V CDR1 and CDR2: MDHEN, SYDVKM. Trimming removed 6 bases from V and 0 bases from J, with 11 bases in between. DNA for the CDR3: TGTGCCAGCAGAACCAGAAAAGCTAACTATGGCTACACCTTC. This codes for CASRTRKANYGYTF.

The chain carries TRBV5-6 and TRBJ2-3; D is possibly TRBD2 (6 bases). This CDR3 contains 15 residues. CDR1 and CDR2 from the germline V gene are SGHDT and YYEEEE. Between the trimmed V and J ends, which lost 2 bases and 7 bases, there was a span of 17 bases. The CDR3 region is CASSFLEGGANTQYF. The CDR3 DNA is TGTGCCAGCAGCTTTTTGGAGGGCGGCGCGAATACGCAGTATTTT.

This rearrangement joins TRBV5-6 to TRBJ1-1; D may be TRBD1 (5 bases). V was pared by 5 bases and J by 1 base, with 15 bases between. CDR3 length equals 15 residues. Germline V gene data show CDR1 as SGHDT and CDR2 as YYEEEE. The CDR3 is CASRPGRGSNTEAFF. The CDR3 DNA reads TGTGCCAGCAGGCCGGGACGGGGGTCGAACACTGAAGCTTTCTTT.